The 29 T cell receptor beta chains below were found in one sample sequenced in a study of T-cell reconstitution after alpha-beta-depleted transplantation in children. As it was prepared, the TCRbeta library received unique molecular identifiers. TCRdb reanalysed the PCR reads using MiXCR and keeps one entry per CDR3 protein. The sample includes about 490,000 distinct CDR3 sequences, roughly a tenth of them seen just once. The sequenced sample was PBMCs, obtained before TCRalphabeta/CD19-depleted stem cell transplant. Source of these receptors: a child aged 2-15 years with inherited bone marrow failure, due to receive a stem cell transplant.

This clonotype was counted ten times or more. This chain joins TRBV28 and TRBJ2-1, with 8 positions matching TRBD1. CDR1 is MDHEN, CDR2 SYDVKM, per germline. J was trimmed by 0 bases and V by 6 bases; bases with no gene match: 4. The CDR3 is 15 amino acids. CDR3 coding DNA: TGTGCCAGCAGAATAACAGGGGGCTCCTACAATGAGCAGTTCTTC. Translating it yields CASRITGGSYNEQFF.

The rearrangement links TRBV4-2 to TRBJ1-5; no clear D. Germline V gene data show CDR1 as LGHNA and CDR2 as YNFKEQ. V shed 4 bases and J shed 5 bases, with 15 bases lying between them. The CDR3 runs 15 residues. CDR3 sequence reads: CASSPGLDYDQPQHF. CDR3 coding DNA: TGTGCCAGCAGCCCCGGGCTAGACTATGATCAGCCCCAGCATTTT.

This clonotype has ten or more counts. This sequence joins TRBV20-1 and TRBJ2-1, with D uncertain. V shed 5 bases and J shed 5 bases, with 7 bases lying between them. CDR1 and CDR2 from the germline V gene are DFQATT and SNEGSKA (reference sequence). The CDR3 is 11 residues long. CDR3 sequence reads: CSASRNNEQFF. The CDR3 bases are TGCAGTGCTTCCCGAAACAATGAGCAGTTCTTC.

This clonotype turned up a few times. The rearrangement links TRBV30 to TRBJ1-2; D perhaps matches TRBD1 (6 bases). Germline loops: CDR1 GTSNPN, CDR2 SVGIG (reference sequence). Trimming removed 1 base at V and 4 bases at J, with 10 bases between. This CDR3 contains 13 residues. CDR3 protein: CAWSDQGPYGYTF. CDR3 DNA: TGTGCCTGGAGTGATCAGGGGCCCTATGGCTACACCTTC.

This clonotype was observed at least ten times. The CDR3, as DNA: TGTGCCAGCAGCACACAGGGGGCCGGGGAGACCCAGTACTTC. Protein product: CASSTQGAGETQYF. The rearrangement joins TRBV5-5 to TRBJ2-5; TRBD1 matches at 9 bases. There are 14 residues in the CDR3. The V gene's germline CDR1 is SGHKS and CDR2 YYEKEE (reference sequence). J was trimmed by 5 bases and V by 4 bases; bases with no gene match: 6.

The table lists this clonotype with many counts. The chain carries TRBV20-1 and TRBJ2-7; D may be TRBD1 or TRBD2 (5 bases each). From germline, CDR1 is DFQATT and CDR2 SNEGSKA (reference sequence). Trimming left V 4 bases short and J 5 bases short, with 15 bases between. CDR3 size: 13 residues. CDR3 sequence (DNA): TGCAGTGCTACGGGACGGATCCTAGACGAGCAGTACTTC. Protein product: CSATGRILDEQYF.

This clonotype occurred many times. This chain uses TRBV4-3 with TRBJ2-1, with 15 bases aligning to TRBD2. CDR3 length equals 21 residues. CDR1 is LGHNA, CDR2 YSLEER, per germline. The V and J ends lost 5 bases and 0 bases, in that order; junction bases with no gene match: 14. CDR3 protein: CASSSGTSGRPFLSSYNEQFF. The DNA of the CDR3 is TGCGCCAGCAGCTCTGGGACTAGCGGGAGGCCCTTCCTCAGCTCCTACAATGAGCAGTTCTTC.

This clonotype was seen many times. The CDR3 reads CASSIIGGRAHNEQFF. The CDR3 region has the DNA TGTGCCAGTAGTATTATCGGCGGGAGGGCCCACAATGAGCAGTTCTTC. The rearrangement joins TRBV19 to TRBJ2-1; 9 bases are a match to TRBD2. V dropped 3 bases and J dropped 5; count of bases not matched to a gene: 8. The CDR3 spans 16 residues. In germline, CDR1 is LNHDA, CDR2 SQIVND (reference sequence).

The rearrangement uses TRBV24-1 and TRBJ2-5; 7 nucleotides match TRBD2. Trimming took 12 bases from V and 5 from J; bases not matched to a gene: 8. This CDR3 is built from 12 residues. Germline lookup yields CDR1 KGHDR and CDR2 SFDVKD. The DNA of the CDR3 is TGTGCCGCTGCCGGGCGGGAGGAGACCCAGTACTTC. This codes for CAAAGREETQYF.

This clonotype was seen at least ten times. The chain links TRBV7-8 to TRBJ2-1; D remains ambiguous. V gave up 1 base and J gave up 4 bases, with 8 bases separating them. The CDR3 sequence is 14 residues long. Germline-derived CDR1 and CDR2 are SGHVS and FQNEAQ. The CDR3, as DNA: TGTGCCAGCAGCTTAGAATCTGGGTACAATGAGCAGTTCTTC. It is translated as CASSLESGYNEQFF. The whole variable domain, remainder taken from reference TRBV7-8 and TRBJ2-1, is GAGVSQSPRYKVAKRGQDVALRCDPISGHVSLFWYQQALGQGPEFLTYFQNEAQLDKSGLPSDRFFAERPEGSVSTLKIQRTQQEDSAVYLCASSLESGYNEQFFGPGTRLTVL.

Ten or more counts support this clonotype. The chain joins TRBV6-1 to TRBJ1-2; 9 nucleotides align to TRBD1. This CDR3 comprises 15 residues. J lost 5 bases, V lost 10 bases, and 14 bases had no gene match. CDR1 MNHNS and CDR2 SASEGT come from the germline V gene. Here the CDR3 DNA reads TGTGCCACTATGACAGGGGGAGGAATTGGATATGGCTACACCTTC. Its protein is CATMTGGGIGYGYTF.

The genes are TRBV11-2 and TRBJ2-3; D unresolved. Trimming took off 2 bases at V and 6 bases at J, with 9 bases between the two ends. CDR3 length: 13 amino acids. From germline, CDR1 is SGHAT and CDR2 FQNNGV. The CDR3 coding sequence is TGTGCCAGCAGCTTACTTTCCCGGGATACGCAGTATTTT. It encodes CASSLLSRDTQYF.

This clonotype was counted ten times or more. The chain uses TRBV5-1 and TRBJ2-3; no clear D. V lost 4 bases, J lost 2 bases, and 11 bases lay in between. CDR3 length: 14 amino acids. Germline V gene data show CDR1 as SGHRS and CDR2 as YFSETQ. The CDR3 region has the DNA TGCGCCAGCAGCCTCGTTCCCTACACAGATACGCAGTATTTT. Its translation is CASSLVPYTDTQYF.

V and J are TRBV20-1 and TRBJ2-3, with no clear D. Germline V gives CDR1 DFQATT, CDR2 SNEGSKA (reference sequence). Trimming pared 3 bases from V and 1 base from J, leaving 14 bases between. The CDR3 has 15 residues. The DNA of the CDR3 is TGCAGTGCTAGTCCCCCCGGAGCAGGCACAGATACGCAGTATTTT. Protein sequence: CSASPPGAGTDTQYF.

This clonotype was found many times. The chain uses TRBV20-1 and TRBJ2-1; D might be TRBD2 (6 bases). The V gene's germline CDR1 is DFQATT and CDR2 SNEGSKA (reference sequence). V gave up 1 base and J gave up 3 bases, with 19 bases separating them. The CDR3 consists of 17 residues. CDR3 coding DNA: TGCAGTGCTAGAGGGGAAGACGGGAGTAAATTCTACAATGAGCAGTTCTTC. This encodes CSARGEDGSKFYNEQFF.

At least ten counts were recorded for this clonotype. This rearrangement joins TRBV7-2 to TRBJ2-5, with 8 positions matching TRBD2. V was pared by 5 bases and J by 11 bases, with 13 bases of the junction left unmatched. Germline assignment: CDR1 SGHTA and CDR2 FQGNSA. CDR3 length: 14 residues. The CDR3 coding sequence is TGTGCCAGCAGCGGACGGACTAGCCCCTTTAAACAGTACTTC. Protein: CASSGRTSPFKQYF.

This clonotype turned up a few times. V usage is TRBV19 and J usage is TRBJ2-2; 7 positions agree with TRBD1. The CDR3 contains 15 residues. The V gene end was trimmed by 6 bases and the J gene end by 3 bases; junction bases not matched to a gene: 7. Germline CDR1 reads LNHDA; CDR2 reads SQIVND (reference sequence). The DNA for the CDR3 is TGTGCCAGTAGCCGGGGACAGCTTTACACCGGGGAGCTGTTTTTT. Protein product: CASSRGQLYTGELFF.

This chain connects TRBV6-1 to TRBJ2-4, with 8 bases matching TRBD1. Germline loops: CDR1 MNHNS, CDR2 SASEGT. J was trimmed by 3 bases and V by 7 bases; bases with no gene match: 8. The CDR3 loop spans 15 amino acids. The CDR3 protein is CASTGGAGGKNIQYF. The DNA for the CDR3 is TGTGCCAGCACAGGGGGCGCTGGAGGCAAAAACATTCAGTACTTC.

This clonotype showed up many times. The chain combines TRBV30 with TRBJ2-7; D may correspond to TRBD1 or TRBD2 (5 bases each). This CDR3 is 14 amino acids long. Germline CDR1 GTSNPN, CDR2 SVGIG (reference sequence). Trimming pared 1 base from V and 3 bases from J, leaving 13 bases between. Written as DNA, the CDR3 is TGTGCCTGGAGTGCTTCCGGGACCCGCTACGAGCAGTACTTC. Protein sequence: CAWSASGTRYEQYF.

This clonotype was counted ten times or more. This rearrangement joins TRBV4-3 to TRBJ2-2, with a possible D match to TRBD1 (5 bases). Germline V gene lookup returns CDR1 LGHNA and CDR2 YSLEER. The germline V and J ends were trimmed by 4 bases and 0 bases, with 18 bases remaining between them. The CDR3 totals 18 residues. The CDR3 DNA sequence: TGCGCCAGCAGCCCCAAGTTCCCGGACACCTCGAACACCGGGGAGCTGTTTTTT. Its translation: CASSPKFPDTSNTGELFF.

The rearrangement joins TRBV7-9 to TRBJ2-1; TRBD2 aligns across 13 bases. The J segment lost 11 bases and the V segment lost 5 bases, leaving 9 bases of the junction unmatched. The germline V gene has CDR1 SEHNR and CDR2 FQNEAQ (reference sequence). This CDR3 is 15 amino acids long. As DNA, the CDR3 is TGTGCCAGCAGCCTTGGGACTAGCGGGGAGAGTAAGCAGTTCTTC. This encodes CASSLGTSGESKQFF.

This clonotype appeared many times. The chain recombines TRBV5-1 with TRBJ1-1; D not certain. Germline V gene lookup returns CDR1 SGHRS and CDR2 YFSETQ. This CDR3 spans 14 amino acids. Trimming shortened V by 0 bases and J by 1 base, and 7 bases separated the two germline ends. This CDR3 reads CASSLDSANTEAFF. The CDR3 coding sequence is TGCGCCAGCAGCTTGGACAGCGCGAACACTGAAGCTTTCTTT. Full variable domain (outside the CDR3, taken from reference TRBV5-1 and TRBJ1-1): KAGVTQTPRYLIKTRGQQVTLSCSPISGHRSVSWYQQTPGQGLQFLFEYFSETQRNKGNFPGRFSGRQFSNSRSEMNVSTLELGDSALYLCASSLDSANTEAFFGQGTRLTVV.

The CDR3 loop reads CASRPGRRSYNEQFF. The CDR3 DNA reads TGTGCCAGCAGACCCGGGAGACGCTCCTACAATGAGCAGTTCTTC. This sequence joins TRBV12-3 or TRBV12-4 and TRBJ2-1; the D gene is possibly TRBD2 (6 bases). The CDR3 has 15 amino acids. Trimming took off 6 bases at V and 0 bases at J, with 12 bases between the two ends.

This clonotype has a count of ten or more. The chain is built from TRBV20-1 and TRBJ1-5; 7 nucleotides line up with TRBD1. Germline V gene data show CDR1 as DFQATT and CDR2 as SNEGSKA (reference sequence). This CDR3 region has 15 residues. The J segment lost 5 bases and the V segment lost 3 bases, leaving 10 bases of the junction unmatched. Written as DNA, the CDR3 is TGCAGTGCTAGCCGACAGGGACCCCCACATCAGCCCCAGCATTTT. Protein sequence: CSASRQGPPHQPQHF.

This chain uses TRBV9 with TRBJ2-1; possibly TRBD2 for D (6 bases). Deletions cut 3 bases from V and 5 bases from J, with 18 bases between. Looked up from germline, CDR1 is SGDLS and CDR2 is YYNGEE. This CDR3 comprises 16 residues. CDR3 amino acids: CASSAGTFPLDNEQFF. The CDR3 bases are TGTGCCAGCAGCGCCGGGACTTTCCCTCTCGACAATGAGCAGTTCTTC.

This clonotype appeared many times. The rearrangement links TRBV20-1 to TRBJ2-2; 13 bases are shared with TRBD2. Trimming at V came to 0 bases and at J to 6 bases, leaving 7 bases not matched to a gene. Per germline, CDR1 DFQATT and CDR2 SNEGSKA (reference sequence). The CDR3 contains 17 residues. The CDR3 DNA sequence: TGCAGTGCTAGAGATCTCTTACTAGCGGGAGGGCCCGGGGAGCTGTTTTTT. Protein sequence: CSARDLLLAGGPGELFF.

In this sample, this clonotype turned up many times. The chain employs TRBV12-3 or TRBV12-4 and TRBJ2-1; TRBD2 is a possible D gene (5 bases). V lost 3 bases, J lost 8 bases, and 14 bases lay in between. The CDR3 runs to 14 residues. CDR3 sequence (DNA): TGTGCCAGCAGTTTCGGCATGGCCGGGGATGAGCAGTTCTTC. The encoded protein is CASSFGMAGDEQFF.

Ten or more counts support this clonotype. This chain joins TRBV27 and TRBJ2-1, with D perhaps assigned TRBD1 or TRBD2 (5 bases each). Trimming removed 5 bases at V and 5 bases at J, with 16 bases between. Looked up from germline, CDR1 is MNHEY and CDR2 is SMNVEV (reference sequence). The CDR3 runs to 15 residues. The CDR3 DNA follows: TGTGCCAGCAGTCCCTGGGACGTCCAAAACAATGAGCAGTTCTTC. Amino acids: CASSPWDVQNNEQFF.

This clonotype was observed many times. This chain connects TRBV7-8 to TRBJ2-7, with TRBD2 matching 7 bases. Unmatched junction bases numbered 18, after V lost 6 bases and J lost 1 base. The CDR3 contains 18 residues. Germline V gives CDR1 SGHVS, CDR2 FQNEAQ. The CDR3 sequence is CASRGLSLEGAGSYEQYF. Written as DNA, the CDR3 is TGTGCCAGCAGGGGATTGAGTTTGGAGGGAGCGGGGTCCTACGAGCAGTACTTC.